This TCR beta chain was sequenced during a study of spatial heterogeneity in lung cancer. Documented time point: sample taken at primary tumor resection. CDR3 length equals 13 residues. CDR1 is SQVTM and CDR2 is ANQGSEA in the germline V gene. V dropped 7 bases and J dropped 3; count of bases not matched to a gene: 6. TCRdb re-called the 5' RACE reads through MiXCR, storing one row per CDR3 protein. The data hold around 45,000 distinct CDR3 sequences, with roughly 15% observed a single time. This clonotype was found many times. The sequencing used PBMCs, collected at surgery. This clonotype originated in a male donor with early-stage non-small cell lung cancer. The chain has TRBV29-1 and TRBJ1-1; 9 bases line up with TRBD1. In nucleotides, the CDR3 is TGCAGCGGGAGGACAGGGGATCACACTGAAGCTTTCTTT. Translated: CSGRTGDHTEAFF.